This entry lists 5 T cell receptor beta chains sequenced from one sample in a study of T-cell memory formation after mild COVID-19. MiXCR, run by TCRdb on the 5' RACE reads, gives a single entry per CDR3 protein. The table includes more than 300,000 distinct CDR3 sequences, about 13% detected once. The sequenced material came from PBMCs or a T cell subset sorted from them (not recorded which). The receptors come from a man aged 18-30 years who had mild COVID-19 (a few samples of this study predate the infection). Cell type and time point are not known.

In this sample, this clonotype turned up a few times. This chain links TRBV5-4 with TRBJ1-2; the D is unclear. The V end lost 0 bases, the J end lost 5 bases, and 14 bases lay between the germline ends. From germline, CDR1 is SGHNT and CDR2 YYREEE (reference sequence). The CDR3 length is 15 residues. CDR3 in amino acids: CASSLGRKTSYGYTF. In DNA, the CDR3 is TGTGCCAGCAGCTTGGGGCGGAAGACGTCTTATGGCTACACCTTC.

This clonotype was counted between two and nine times. The chain carries TRBV20-1 and TRBJ2-1; 11 bases fit TRBD1. The CDR3 totals 13 residues. Germline V gives CDR1 DFQATT, CDR2 SNEGSKA (reference sequence). J gave up 13 bases and V 3 bases, and 8 bases lay outside the gene matches. Here the CDR3 DNA reads TGCAGTGCTAGGCCGGGACAGGGGGAGATTCAGTTCTTC. Translation: CSARPGQGEIQFF.

The chain recombines TRBV6-2 or TRBV6-3 with TRBJ1-5; tentatively, D is TRBD1 (6 bases). Looked up from germline, CDR1 is MNHEY and CDR2 is SVGEGT. The V and J ends lost 7 bases and 0 bases respectively, with 10 bases between them. This CDR3 is built from 14 residues. The DNA for the CDR3 is TGTGCCAGCACCGACAGGTATAGCAATCAGCCCCAGCATTTT. As protein: CASTDRYSNQPQHF.

The chain combines TRBV6-5 with TRBJ1-5; the D is unclear. Germline CDR1 reads MNHEY; CDR2 reads SVGAGI. Trimming stripped 0 bases from V and 8 bases from J, with 8 bases between. The CDR3 has 13 amino acids. CDR3 in amino acids: CASSYSLNKPQHF. The CDR3 nucleotides read TGTGCCAGCAGTTACTCCCTAAATAAGCCCCAGCATTTT.

The chain joins TRBV25-1 to TRBJ2-7; TRBD1 aligns across 7 bases. Germline CDR1 MGHDK, CDR2 SYGVNS. V shed 4 bases and J 2 bases; nucleotides not matched to a gene: 5. The CDR3 has 14 residues. The CDR3 coding sequence is TGTGCCAGCAGTGTAGTGACAGGGCCCTACGAGCAGTACTTC. This sequence encodes CASSVVTGPYEQYF.